Presented here are 30 T cell receptor beta chains from one specimen sequenced in a study of cytomegalovirus exposure and HLA in healthy donors. The PCR ran on 60 Vbeta and 13 Jbeta primers. Produced via immunoSEQ multiplex PCR; TCRdb's table is partial and in-frame only. The sample includes 200,000 to 300,000 clones, roughly 80% seen only once; the top ten take approximately 5.3%. The sequenced material came from PBMCs. These receptors were collected from a woman between 40 and 55 years old in good health and CMV-seropositive.

The chain has TRBV14 and TRBJ2-2, with 15 bases that match TRBD2. This CDR3 is 20 amino acids long. Germline V gene data show CDR1 as SGHDN and CDR2 as FVKESK. Unmatched junction bases numbered 9, after V lost 3 bases and J lost 1 base. For the CDR3, the DNA is TGTGCCAGCAGCCACGTTCCCGGGACTAGCGGGAGGTGGAACACCGGGGAGCTGTTTTTT. Its protein is CASSHVPGTSGRWNTGELFF.

The chain couples TRBV19 to TRBJ1-2; no reliable D call. Trimming took off 3 bases at V and 4 bases at J, with 15 bases between the two ends. The CDR3 runs 15 residues. Germline assignment: CDR1 LNHDA and CDR2 SQIVND (reference sequence). DNA of the CDR3: TGTGCCAGTAGTATTCAGGCCTCGGGGTTCTATGGCTACACCTTC. Its translation: CASSIQASGFYGYTF.

This clone was recorded once. The gene calls are TRBV23-1 and TRBJ2-7; 12 nucleotides match TRBD1. TRBV23-1 is assigned to the ORF class and has an uncertain function. V shed 0 bases and J 7 bases; nucleotides not matched to a gene: 10. There are 17 residues in the CDR3. The CDR3 protein is CASSQSRNRDRGQEQYF. In DNA, the CDR3 is TGCGCCAGCAGTCAATCGCGCAACCGGGACAGGGGGCAAGAGCAGTACTTC.

This chain links TRBV6-5 with TRBJ2-7; tentative D call: TRBD2 (6 bases). Germline values: CDR1 MNHEY, CDR2 SVGAGI. The CDR3 runs 15 residues. Trimming cost V 6 bases and J 0 bases, with 15 bases left between them. The CDR3 is CASRRRGLNSYEQYF. CDR3 DNA: TGTGCCAGCAGGAGGAGGGGACTCAACTCCTACGAGCAGTACTTC.

This clone was seen only a few times. The chain couples TRBV30 to TRBJ1-3; TRBD1 aligns across 8 bases. The germline CDR1 and CDR2 sequences are GTSNPN and SVGIG (reference sequence). J lost 4 bases, V lost 4 bases, and 9 bases had no gene match. This CDR3 contains 15 residues. The CDR3 loop reads CAWTTEGTGGNTIYF. CDR3 nucleotides: TGTGCCTGGACCACCGAGGGGACAGGAGGAAACACCATATATTTT.

V and J are TRBV10-3 and TRBJ1-2; tentative D call: TRBD1 (5 bases). The germline V gene has CDR1 ENHRY and CDR2 SYGVKD. This CDR3 has 14 amino acids. Trimming took off 7 bases at V and 3 bases at J, with 15 bases between the two ends. Written as DNA, the CDR3 is TGTGCCATCAAGAGCGGGGGAGATCACTATGGCTACACCTTC. It specifies CAIKSGGDHYGYTF.

This chain joins TRBV19 and TRBJ2-1, with TRBD2 matching over 11 bases. After removal of 5 bases from V and 3 bases from J, the junction contained 12 bases not matched to a gene. The CDR3 consists of 18 residues. Germline CDR1 LNHDA, CDR2 SQIVND (reference sequence). CDR3 amino acids: CASSVIAGGQLIYNEQFF. The CDR3, as DNA: TGTGCCAGTAGTGTAATAGCGGGAGGGCAACTGATCTACAATGAGCAGTTCTTC. The full variable domain, in which reference TRBV19 and TRBJ2-1 provide the parts outside the CDR3, is DGGITQSPKYLFRKEGQNVTLSCEQNLNHDAMYWYRQDPGQGLRLIYYSQIVNDFQKGDIAEGYSVSREKKESFPLTVTSAQKNPTAFYLCASSVIAGGQLIYNEQFFGPGTRLTVL.

The V gene is TRBV10-1, the J gene TRBJ2-3; 7 bases are shared with TRBD1. With 6 bases clipped from V and 12 bases from J, the junction kept 12 bases outside the gene matches. From germline, CDR1 is WNHNN and CDR2 SYGVQD (reference sequence). This CDR3 has 13 residues. CDR3 loop: CASSESDRVVQYF. CDR3 in DNA: TGCGCCAGCAGCGAAAGCGACAGGGTAGTACAGTATTTT.

On this clone itself: Sequence at one end of the junction differs from germline and may be a read error. The V and J genes are TRBV19 and TRBJ2-1; 7 nucleotides agree with TRBD1. This CDR3 comprises 15 residues. Germline CDR1 and CDR2: LNHDA and SQIVND (reference sequence). CDR3 DNA sequence: TGTGCCATTAGTCCAGGGGGACCCCCGGACAATGAGCAGTTCTTC. It translates to CAISPGGPPDNEQFF. The entire variable domain, with the rest obtained from reference TRBV19 and TRBJ2-1, is as follows: DGGITQSPKYLFRKEGQNVTLSCEQNLNHDAMYWYRQDPGQGLRLIYYSQIVNDFQKGDIAEGYSVSREKKESFPLTVTSAQKNPTAFYLCAISPGGPPDNEQFFGPGTRLTVL.

In this sample, this clone turned up a few times. CDR3: CASSYTENTEAFF. The CDR3 coding sequence is TGTGCCAGCAGTTACACAGAGAACACTGAAGCTTTCTTT. The rearrangement links TRBV6-6 to TRBJ1-1, with D unclear. The CDR3 loop spans 13 amino acids. V gave up 2 bases and J gave up 1 base, with 5 bases separating them. CDR1 and CDR2 from the germline V gene are MNHNY and SVGAGI (reference sequence).

This rearrangement joins TRBV7-2 to TRBJ2-3; 8 nucleotides match TRBD2. This CDR3 spans 15 amino acids. V trimming: 5 bases; J trimming: 6 bases; junction bases outside the gene matches: 10. Per germline, CDR1 SGHTA and CDR2 FQGNSA. CDR3 sequence (DNA): TGTGCCAGCAGCGCTACGGGAGGGGGTACCGATACGCAGTATTTT. Protein sequence: CASSATGGGTDTQYF.

This clone was seen more than once but under ten times. This chain connects TRBV27 to TRBJ1-2; tentative D call: TRBD1 (5 bases). The CDR3 totals 16 residues. V was trimmed by 6 bases and J by 6 bases, leaving 23 bases between them. Looked up from germline, CDR1 is MNHEY and CDR2 is SMNVEV (reference sequence). The CDR3 DNA is TGTGCCAGCAGCGAATCTTCTCGGGTCAGGGAGGATGGCTACACCTTC. Translation: CASSESSRVREDGYTF.

The chain links TRBV18 to TRBJ2-7; 10 bases are shared with TRBD2. CDR3 length equals 17 residues. V was clipped by 4 bases and J by 2 bases; unmatched bases: 11. Germline V gene sequence: CDR1 KGHSH, CDR2 LQKENI. CDR3 region: CASSLLPTSGIPYEQYF. CDR3 in DNA: TGTGCCAGCTCACTCCTTCCAACTAGCGGGATACCCTACGAGCAGTACTTC. The full variable domain, in which reference TRBV18 and TRBJ2-7 provide the parts outside the CDR3, is NAGVMQNPRHLVRRRGQEARLRCSPMKGHSHVYWYRQLPEEGLKFMVYLQKENIIDESGMPKERFSAEFPKEGPSILRIQQVVRGDSAAYFCASSLLPTSGIPYEQYFGPGTRLTVT.

The chain employs TRBV29-1 and TRBJ2-7; tentative D call: TRBD2 (6 bases). Germline CDR1 SQVTM, CDR2 ANQGSEA. Trimming cost V 4 bases and J 2 bases, with 18 bases left between them. CDR3 length: 15 amino acids. DNA for the CDR3: TGCAGCGTTGTGCTGGGGGGTGGGAGCCCCTACGAGCAGTACTTC. It specifies CSVVLGGGSPYEQYF.

The rearrangement joins TRBV7-2 to TRBJ2-5; 7 bases line up with TRBD2. After removal of 0 bases from V and 5 bases from J, the junction contained 6 bases not matched to a gene. The CDR3 covers 15 residues. Looked up from germline, CDR1 is SGHTA and CDR2 is FQGNSA. The CDR3 coding sequence is TGTGCCAGCAGCTTAGCGGGCGGGGGAATGGAGACCCAGTACTTC. Its translation: CASSLAGGGMETQYF.

The chain combines TRBV7-2 with TRBJ2-3, with 12 bases lining up with TRBD2. The ends lost 5 bases at V and 1 base at J; junction bases unmatched: 7. Looked up from germline, CDR1 is SGHTA and CDR2 is FQGNSA. The CDR3 has 17 residues. CDR3 nucleotides: TGTGCCAGCAGCAGAACTAGCGGGGGGACGCGCACAGATACGCAGTATTTT. Protein sequence: CASSRTSGGTRTDTQYF. Looking up the rest from reference TRBV7-2 and TRBJ2-3 gives the full variable domain: GAGVSQSPSNKVTEKGKDVELRCDPISGHTALYWYRQSLGQGLEFLIYFQGNSAPDKSGLPSDRFSAERTGGSVSTLTIQRTQQEDSAVYLCASSRTSGGTRTDTQYFGPGTRLTVL.

V is TRBV6-5 and J is TRBJ1-1, with TRBD1 matching 9 bases. Germline V gives CDR1 MNHEY, CDR2 SVGAGI. With 6 bases clipped from V and 3 bases from J, the junction kept 2 bases outside the gene matches. The CDR3 is 13 amino acids. In DNA, the CDR3 is TGTGCCAGCAGCAGGACAGGGGACACTGAAGCTTTCTTT. Protein sequence: CASSRTGDTEAFF.

The chain has TRBV9 and TRBJ1-6; 7 bases agree with TRBD1. Germline V gene lookup returns CDR1 SGDLS and CDR2 YYNGEE. The CDR3 is made up of 15 amino acids. Germline trimming cut 3 bases from V and 8 bases from J; bases unmatched to any gene: 8. The CDR3 DNA follows: TGTGCCAGCAGCGGGACAGGTTCCCTTGATTCACCCCTCCACTTT. It yields the protein CASSGTGSLDSPLHF.

The chain is built from TRBV10-3 and TRBJ2-1; perhaps TRBD2 as D (5 bases). With 0 bases removed from V and 4 bases from J, the gap between germline ends came to 16 bases. The CDR3 is 17 residues long. Germline CDR1 reads ENHRY; CDR2 reads SYGVKD. This chain's CDR3 is CAISESRFGRGYNEQFF. For the CDR3, the DNA is TGTGCCATCAGTGAGTCACGGTTTGGGCGAGGGTACAATGAGCAGTTCTTC.

The J gene is TRBJ2-1, the V gene TRBV28; D not resolved. The V gene lost 7 bases and the J gene lost 3 bases, with 4 bases spanning the gap. Per the germline V gene, CDR1 is MDHEN and CDR2 is SYDVKM. CDR3 length: 11 residues. CDR3 bases: TGTGCCAGCAATTACTACAATGAGCAGTTCTTC. It encodes CASNYYNEQFF.

This sequence joins TRBV9 and TRBJ2-2; 8 bases line up with TRBD1. Trimming took 0 bases from V and 4 from J; bases not matched to a gene: 5. CDR3 length equals 16 residues. Germline CDR1 SGDLS, CDR2 YYNGEE. The CDR3 spells CASSVVGTGPTGELFF. The CDR3 DNA follows: TGTGCCAGCAGCGTAGTCGGGACAGGCCCCACCGGGGAGCTGTTTTTT.

This chain links TRBV25-1 with TRBJ2-4, with D possibly matching TRBD1 (5 bases). The CDR3 is 16 residues long. V was shortened by 3 bases and J by 1 base, with 13 bases between the two germline ends. CDR1 and CDR2 from the germline V gene are MGHDK and SYGVNS. The CDR3 sequence: CASSDNRGAAKNIQYF. The CDR3 region has the DNA TGTGCCAGCAGTGATAATAGGGGTGCGGCCAAAAACATTCAGTACTTC. The whole variable domain, remainder taken from reference TRBV25-1 and TRBJ2-4, is EADIYQTPRYLVIGTGKKITLECSQTMGHDKMYWYQQDPGMELHLIHYSYGVNSTEKGDLSSESTVSRIRTEHFPLTLESARPSHTSQYLCASSDNRGAAKNIQYFGAGTRLSVL.

This rearrangement joins TRBV7-9 to TRBJ1-2; maybe TRBD1 (6 bases). The V gene lost 10 bases and the J gene lost 0 bases, with 15 bases spanning the gap. Germline lookup yields CDR1 SEHNR and CDR2 FQNEAQ (reference sequence). This CDR3 has 14 amino acids. CDR3 loop: CAKPKGVPNYGYTF. DNA of the CDR3: TGTGCCAAACCAAAGGGGGTCCCTAACTATGGCTACACCTTC.

CDR3 DNA sequence: TGTGCCTGGGGCAGGGACACTGAAGCTTTCTTT. It is translated as CAWGRDTEAFF. The chain has TRBV30 and TRBJ1-1; D possibly corresponds to TRBD1 (5 bases). CDR3 length: 11 amino acids. The V end lost 5 bases, the J end lost 3 bases, and 7 bases lay between the germline ends. CDR1 and CDR2 (germline): GTSNPN, SVGIG (reference sequence).

This clone appeared once. This sequence joins TRBV30 and TRBJ1-3, with TRBD1 as a possible D gene (6 bases). CDR1 and CDR2 (germline): GTSNPN, SVGIG (reference sequence). CDR3 length: 13 residues. Trimming left V 0 bases short and J 7 bases short, with 10 bases between. This chain's CDR3 is CAWSVRGSNTIYF. The CDR3 DNA is TGTGCCTGGAGTGTCAGGGGTAGTAACACCATATATTTT.

The sample holds one count of this clone. The rearrangement joins TRBV11-3 to TRBJ2-1; 11 bases match TRBD2. J was trimmed by 10 bases and V by 2 bases; bases with no gene match: 4. CDR1 SGHNT and CDR2 YENEEA come from the germline V gene. The CDR3 runs 14 residues. CDR3 DNA sequence: TGTGCCAGCAGCTTAACTAGCGGGAGCGGGGAGCAGTTCTTC. This translates into CASSLTSGSGEQFF.

The V gene is TRBV5-1, the J gene TRBJ1-1; D might be TRBD1 (5 bases). Trimming took off 0 bases at V and 0 bases at J, with 12 bases between the two ends. Germline V gene data show CDR1 as SGHRS and CDR2 as YFSETQ. The CDR3 is 16 residues long. The CDR3 is CASSLDRGWVNTEAFF. CDR3 in DNA: TGCGCCAGCAGCTTGGATAGGGGATGGGTGAACACTGAAGCTTTCTTT.

The genes are TRBV30 and TRBJ1-4; no clear D gene. The CDR3 spans 15 residues. The germline V and J ends were trimmed by 0 bases and 3 bases, with 11 bases remaining between them. CDR1 and CDR2 from the germline V gene are GTSNPN and SVGIG (reference sequence). CDR3 in amino acids: CAWSVLAGSNEKLFF. The CDR3, as DNA: TGTGCCTGGAGTGTACTCGCGGGGTCTAATGAAAAACTGTTTTTT.

The J gene is TRBJ2-3, the V gene TRBV9, with TRBD2 matching over 9 bases. There are 18 residues in the CDR3. Germline CDR1 reads SGDLS; CDR2 reads YYNGEE. Trimming cost V 4 bases and J 0 bases; bases outside gene matches: 12. DNA of the CDR3: TGTGCCAGCAGCCCCCGTGGAGCGGGGGGAACTAGCACAGATACGCAGTATTTT. Translation: CASSPRGAGGTSTDTQYF.

The chain couples TRBV11-3 to TRBJ2-5; no definite D call. CDR3 length: 14 amino acids. Trimming stripped 1 base from V and 4 bases from J, with 10 bases between. Germline-derived CDR1 and CDR2 are SGHNT and YENEEA. This CDR3 reads CASSLGHLTETQYF. In DNA form, the CDR3 reads TGTGCCAGCAGCTTAGGACACCTCACAGAGACCCAGTACTTC.